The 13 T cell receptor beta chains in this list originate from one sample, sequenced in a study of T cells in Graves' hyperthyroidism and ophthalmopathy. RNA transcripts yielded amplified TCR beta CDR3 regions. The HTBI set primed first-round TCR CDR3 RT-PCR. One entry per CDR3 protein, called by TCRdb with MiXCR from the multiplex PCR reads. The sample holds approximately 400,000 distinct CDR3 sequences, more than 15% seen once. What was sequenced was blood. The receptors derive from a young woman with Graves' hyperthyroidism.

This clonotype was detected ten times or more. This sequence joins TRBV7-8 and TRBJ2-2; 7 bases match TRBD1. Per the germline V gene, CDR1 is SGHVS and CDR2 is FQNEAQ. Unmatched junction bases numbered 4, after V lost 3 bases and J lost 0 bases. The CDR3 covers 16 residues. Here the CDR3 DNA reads TGTGCCAGCAGCTTCCCCGACAGGGCGAACACCGGGGAGCTGTTTTTT. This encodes CASSFPDRANTGELFF. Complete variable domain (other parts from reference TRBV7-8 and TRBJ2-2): GAGVSQSPRYKVAKRGQDVALRCDPISGHVSLFWYQQALGQGPEFLTYFQNEAQLDKSGLPSDRFFAERPEGSVSTLKIQRTQQEDSAVYLCASSFPDRANTGELFFGEGSRLTVL.

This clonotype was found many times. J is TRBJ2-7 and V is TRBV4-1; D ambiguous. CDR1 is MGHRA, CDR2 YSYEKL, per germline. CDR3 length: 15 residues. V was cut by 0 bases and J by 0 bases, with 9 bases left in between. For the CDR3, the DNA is TGCGCCAGCAGCCAAGATCCCAGGAGCTCCTACGAGCAGTACTTC. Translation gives CASSQDPRSSYEQYF.

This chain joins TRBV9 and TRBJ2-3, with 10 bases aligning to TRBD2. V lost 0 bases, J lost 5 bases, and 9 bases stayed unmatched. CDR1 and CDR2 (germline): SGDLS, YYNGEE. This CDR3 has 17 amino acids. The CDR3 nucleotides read TGTGCCAGCAGCGTAGCTAGCGGGGGCCCCGCGGGAGATACGCAGTATTTT. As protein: CASSVASGGPAGDTQYF. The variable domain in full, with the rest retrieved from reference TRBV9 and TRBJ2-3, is DSGVTQTPKHLITATGQRVTLRCSPRSGDLSVYWYQQSLDQGLQFLIQYYNGEERAKGNILERFSAQQFPDLHSELNLSSLELGDSALYFCASSVASGGPAGDTQYFGPGTRLTVL.

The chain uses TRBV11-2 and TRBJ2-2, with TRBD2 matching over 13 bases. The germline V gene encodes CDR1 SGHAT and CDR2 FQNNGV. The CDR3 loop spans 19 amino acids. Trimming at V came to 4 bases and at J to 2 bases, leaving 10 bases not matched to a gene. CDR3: CASSSSGLAGESNTGELFF. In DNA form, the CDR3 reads TGTGCCAGCAGCTCTTCCGGACTAGCGGGAGAATCCAACACCGGGGAGCTGTTTTTT.

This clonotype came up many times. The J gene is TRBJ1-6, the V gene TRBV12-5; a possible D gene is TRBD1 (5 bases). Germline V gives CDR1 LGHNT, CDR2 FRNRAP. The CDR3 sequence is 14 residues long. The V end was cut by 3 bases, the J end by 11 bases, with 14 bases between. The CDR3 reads CASGLPGPNAPLHF. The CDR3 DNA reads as TGTGCTAGTGGTTTACCAGGGCCCAATGCACCCCTCCACTTT.

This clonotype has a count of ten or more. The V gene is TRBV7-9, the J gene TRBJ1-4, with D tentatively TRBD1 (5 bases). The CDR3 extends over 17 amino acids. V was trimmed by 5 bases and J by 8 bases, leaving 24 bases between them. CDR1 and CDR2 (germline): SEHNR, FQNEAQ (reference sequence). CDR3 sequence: CASSGWEGGRTWEKLFF. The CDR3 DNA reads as TGTGCCAGCAGCGGCTGGGAAGGTGGCAGGACATGGGAAAAACTGTTTTTT.

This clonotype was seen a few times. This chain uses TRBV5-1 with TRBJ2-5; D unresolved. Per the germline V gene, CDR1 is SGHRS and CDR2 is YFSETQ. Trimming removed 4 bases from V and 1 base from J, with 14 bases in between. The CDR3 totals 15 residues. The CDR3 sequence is CASSLRRPRQETQYF. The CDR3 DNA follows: TGCGCCAGCAGCCTCAGGCGACCTCGCCAAGAGACCCAGTACTTC.

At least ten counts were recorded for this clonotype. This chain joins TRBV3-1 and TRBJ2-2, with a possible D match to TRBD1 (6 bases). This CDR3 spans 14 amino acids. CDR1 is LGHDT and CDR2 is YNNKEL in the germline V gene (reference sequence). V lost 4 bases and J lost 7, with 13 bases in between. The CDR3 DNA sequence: TGTGCCAGCAGCCCCATGCACAGGGTCGGGGAGCTGTTTTTT. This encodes CASSPMHRVGELFF.

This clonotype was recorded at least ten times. CDR3 nucleotide sequence: TGCGCCAGCAGCTTAGGAACAAGAGCCTACGAGCAGTACTTC. Translation gives CASSLGTRAYEQYF. The gene calls are TRBV5-1 and TRBJ2-7; D gene ambiguous. The V and J ends lost 2 bases and 2 bases respectively, with 11 bases between them. CDR3 size: 14 residues. CDR1 and CDR2 (germline): SGHRS, YFSETQ.

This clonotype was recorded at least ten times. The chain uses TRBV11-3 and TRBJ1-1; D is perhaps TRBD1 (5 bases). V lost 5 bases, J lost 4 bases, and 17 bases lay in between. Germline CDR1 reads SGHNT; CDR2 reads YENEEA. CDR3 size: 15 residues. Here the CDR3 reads CASSLGGTRGTEAFF. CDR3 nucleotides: TGTGCCAGCAGCCTGGGGGGGACCCGGGGCACTGAAGCTTTCTTT.

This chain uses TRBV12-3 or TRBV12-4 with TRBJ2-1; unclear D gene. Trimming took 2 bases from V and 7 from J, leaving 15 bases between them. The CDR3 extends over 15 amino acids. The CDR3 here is CASSLPGYQQNEQFF. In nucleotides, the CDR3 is TGTGCCAGCAGTTTACCGGGTTACCAACAGAATGAGCAGTTCTTC.

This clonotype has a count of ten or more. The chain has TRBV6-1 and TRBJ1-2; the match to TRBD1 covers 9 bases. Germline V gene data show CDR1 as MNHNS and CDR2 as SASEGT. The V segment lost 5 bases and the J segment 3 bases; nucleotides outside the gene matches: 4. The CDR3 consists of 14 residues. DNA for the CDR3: TGTGCCAGCAGTAGGGACAGGGCGGACTATGGCTACACCTTC. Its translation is CASSRDRADYGYTF.

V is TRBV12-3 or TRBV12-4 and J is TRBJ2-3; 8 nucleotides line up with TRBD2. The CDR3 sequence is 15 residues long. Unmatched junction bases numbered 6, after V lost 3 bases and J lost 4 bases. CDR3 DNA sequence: TGTGCCAGCAGTTTCTTAGGACTAGCAGCAGATACGCAGTATTTT. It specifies CASSFLGLAADTQYF.